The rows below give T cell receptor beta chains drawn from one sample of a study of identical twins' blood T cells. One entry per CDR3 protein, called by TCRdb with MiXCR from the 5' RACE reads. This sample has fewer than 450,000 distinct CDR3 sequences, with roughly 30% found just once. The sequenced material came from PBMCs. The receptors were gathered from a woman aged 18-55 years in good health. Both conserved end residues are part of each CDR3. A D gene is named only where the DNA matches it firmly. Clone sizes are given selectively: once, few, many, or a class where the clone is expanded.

cdr3_nt: TGTGCCAGCAGTTTCTGGGCAGCCAACTCTGGGGCCAACGTCCTGACTTTC; cdr3_aa: CASSFWAANSGANVLTF; v_call: TRBV12-3/TRBV12-4; d_call: .; clone_size: few; j_call: TRBJ2-6
cdr3_nt: TGCGCCAGCAGCCAAGATCCTATTCCTACGGGAGGACACACAGATACGCAGTATTTT; cdr3_aa: CASSQDPIPTGGHTDTQYF; v_call: TRBV4-3; d_call: TRBD2; clone_size: .; j_call: TRBJ2-3
cdr3_nt: TGCAGCGTTAGGGCCATAGGGCCCTACGAGCAGTACTTC; cdr3_aa: CSVRAIGPYEQYF; v_call: TRBV29-1; d_call: .; clone_size: few; j_call: TRBJ2-7
cdr3_nt: TGTGCCAGCAGCTTTACGGGAGGTGTTATCACCGGGGAGCTGTTTTTT; cdr3_aa: CASSFTGGVITGELFF; v_call: TRBV7-9; d_call: TRBD2; clone_size: few; j_call: TRBJ2-2
cdr3_nt: TGTGCCAGCAGCTTTGGCTATTCACCCCTCCACTTT; cdr3_aa: CASSFGYSPLHF; v_call: TRBV11-3; d_call: .; clone_size: .; j_call: TRBJ1-6
cdr3_nt: TGCAGTGCTAGGGCGTACAGGGTTGGCACTGAAGCTTTCTTT; cdr3_aa: CSARAYRVGTEAFF; v_call: TRBV20-1; d_call: .; clone_size: many; j_call: TRBJ1-1
cdr3_nt: TGCAGCGTAATAGTAGCGGGGGTAAGCGATACGCAGTATTTT; cdr3_aa: CSVIVAGVSDTQYF; v_call: TRBV29-1; d_call: TRBD2; clone_size: once; j_call: TRBJ2-3
cdr3_nt: TGTGCCAGCAGCTTACAGGCCACCGGGGAGCTGTTTTTT; cdr3_aa: CASSLQATGELFF; v_call: TRBV7-9; d_call: .; clone_size: .; j_call: TRBJ2-2
cdr3_nt: TGTGCCAGCAGTTACTCCCCGGGGGGCCAGGGGAATTCACCCCTCCACTTT; cdr3_aa: CASSYSPGGQGNSPLHF; v_call: TRBV6-2/TRBV6-3; d_call: .; clone_size: .; j_call: TRBJ1-6
cdr3_nt: TGTGCCAGCAGCTTAGAGGAGTCCGCCTACGAGCAGTACTTC; cdr3_aa: CASSLEESAYEQYF; v_call: TRBV7-9; d_call: .; clone_size: .; j_call: TRBJ2-7
cdr3_nt: TGTGCCAGCAGTGAGGAGGTTGAAGCTTTCTTT; cdr3_aa: CASSEEVEAFF; v_call: TRBV2; d_call: .; clone_size: .; j_call: TRBJ1-1
cdr3_nt: TGTGCCAGTAGCCCAGACAGGGCATCGCCCCAGCATTTT; cdr3_aa: CASSPDRASPQHF; v_call: TRBV19; d_call: TRBD1; clone_size: few; j_call: TRBJ1-5
cdr3_nt: TGTGCCTCAACCGACAGGGTCGTCGAAAAACTGTTTTTT; cdr3_aa: CASTDRVVEKLFF; v_call: TRBV19; d_call: TRBD1; clone_size: .; j_call: TRBJ1-4
cdr3_nt: TGTGCCAGCAGTTGGACACTAGGGACCGGGGGATACACCTTC; cdr3_aa: CASSWTLGTGGYTF; v_call: TRBV6-5; d_call: .; clone_size: few; j_call: TRBJ1-2
cdr3_nt: TGTGCCAGCAGCCCCTTACATCAGCCCCAGCATTTT; cdr3_aa: CASSPLHQPQHF; v_call: TRBV7-2; d_call: .; clone_size: .; j_call: TRBJ1-5
cdr3_nt: TGTGCCAGCAGCCCCGATGTTTCGAACTATGGCTACACCTTC; cdr3_aa: CASSPDVSNYGYTF; v_call: TRBV5-5; d_call: .; clone_size: .; j_call: TRBJ1-2
cdr3_nt: TGTGCCAGCAGCTTAAGGGCAGTCGACAACACTGAAGCTTTCTTT; cdr3_aa: CASSLRAVDNTEAFF; v_call: TRBV7-6; d_call: .; clone_size: .; j_call: TRBJ1-1
cdr3_nt: TGTGCCAGCAGCTTAGATGGGTCTAGCGGGATGAACAATGAGCGGTTCTTC; cdr3_aa: CASSLDGSSGMNNERFF; v_call: TRBV11-2; d_call: TRBD2; clone_size: .; j_call: TRBJ2-1
cdr3_nt: TGTGCCAGCAGCTTGGATATACAAGCGGGGCAGCCCCAGCATTTT; cdr3_aa: CASSLDIQAGQPQHF; v_call: TRBV11-2; d_call: .; clone_size: few; j_call: TRBJ1-5
cdr3_nt: TGTGCCAGTGGGCTCGGGGCAGCTTTCTTT; cdr3_aa: CASGLGAAFF; v_call: TRBV6-5; d_call: .; clone_size: few; j_call: TRBJ1-1
cdr3_nt: TGTGCCAGCAGCACGGGTCGTAGAGGAAACACCATATATTTT; cdr3_aa: CASSTGRRGNTIYF; v_call: TRBV5-6; d_call: .; clone_size: few; j_call: TRBJ1-3
cdr3_nt: TGCAGTGCTAGAGATAGAAATACGCAGTATTTT; cdr3_aa: CSARDRNTQYF; v_call: TRBV20-1; d_call: .; clone_size: few; j_call: TRBJ2-3
cdr3_nt: TGTGCCAGCAGTGACGGCAGCGGCGAGCTGTTTTTT; cdr3_aa: CASSDGSGELFF; v_call: TRBV2; d_call: .; clone_size: many; j_call: TRBJ2-2
cdr3_nt: TGTGCCAGCAGCTTAGTGGTGGCTGGGGAAGCTTTCTTT; cdr3_aa: CASSLVVAGEAFF; v_call: TRBV7-9; d_call: .; clone_size: .; j_call: TRBJ1-1
cdr3_nt: TGTGCCAGCAGCACCCGGACAGACGAGCAGTACTTC; cdr3_aa: CASSTRTDEQYF; v_call: TRBV11-2; d_call: .; clone_size: many; j_call: TRBJ2-7
cdr3_nt: TGTGCCAGTAGTCTTACGGGGATTGGCCAGCCCCAGCATTTT; cdr3_aa: CASSLTGIGQPQHF; v_call: TRBV19; d_call: .; clone_size: few; j_call: TRBJ1-5
cdr3_nt: TGTGCCAGTAGTATTAGACAGGGGGATGGCTACACCTTC; cdr3_aa: CASSIRQGDGYTF; v_call: TRBV19; d_call: TRBD1; clone_size: .; j_call: TRBJ1-2
cdr3_nt: TGTGCCAGCAGTTTATTCGGGAACACCGGGGAGCTGTTTTTT; cdr3_aa: CASSLFGNTGELFF; v_call: TRBV27; d_call: .; clone_size: .; j_call: TRBJ2-2
cdr3_nt: TGTGCCAGCAGCCAAGCGACGGGAACTCACTCTGGAAACACCATATATTTT; cdr3_aa: CASSQATGTHSGNTIYF; v_call: TRBV4-2; d_call: .; clone_size: .; j_call: TRBJ1-3
cdr3_nt: TGCGGTGCTAGAGAGAGCAGGGTGACATACGAGCAGTACTTC; cdr3_aa: CGARESRVTYEQYF; v_call: TRBV20-1; d_call: .; clone_size: .; j_call: TRBJ2-7
cdr3_nt: TGTGCCAGCAGCCGACGACTGGGCCACCCCTCAACTAATGAAAAACTGTTTTTT; cdr3_aa: CASSRRLGHPSTNEKLFF; v_call: TRBV7-9; d_call: .; clone_size: few; j_call: TRBJ1-4
cdr3_nt: TGTGCTAGCAGACGGGGGCTAGCGGGGACCAACACCGGGGAGCTGTTTTTT; cdr3_aa: CASRRGLAGTNTGELFF; v_call: TRBV7-7; d_call: TRBD2; clone_size: .; j_call: TRBJ2-2
cdr3_nt: TGTGCCAGCAGTGCCCTCGGTGCACCCCTCCACTTT; cdr3_aa: CASSALGAPLHF; v_call: TRBV2; d_call: .; clone_size: .; j_call: TRBJ1-6
cdr3_nt: TGTGCCAGTAGAAGAAGGCTACCGTACAATGAGCAGCTCTTC; cdr3_aa: CASRRRLPYNEQLF; v_call: TRBV25-1; d_call: .; clone_size: .; j_call: TRBJ2-1
cdr3_nt: TGTGCCAGCAGCGTAGCTGGGGGGGAGGCGAGTTTGCAGTTCTTC; cdr3_aa: CASSVAGGEASLQFF; v_call: TRBV9; d_call: TRBD2; clone_size: .; j_call: TRBJ2-1
cdr3_nt: TGCAGTGCTAAAGACAGTGGGGACACTGAAGCTTTCTTT; cdr3_aa: CSAKDSGDTEAFF; v_call: TRBV20-1; d_call: .; clone_size: .; j_call: TRBJ1-1
cdr3_nt: TGTGCCAGCAGTTTGCGGCGGAGCTCCTACGAGCAGTACTTC; cdr3_aa: CASSLRRSSYEQYF; v_call: TRBV27; d_call: .; clone_size: .; j_call: TRBJ2-7
cdr3_nt: TGCAGTGCTAGAGATGAGTTGGAGGGGTACAATGAGCAGTTCTTC; cdr3_aa: CSARDELEGYNEQFF; v_call: TRBV20-1; d_call: .; clone_size: .; j_call: TRBJ2-1
cdr3_nt: TGCAGTGCCCACAGTCTAACTAATGAAAAACTGTTTTTT; cdr3_aa: CSAHSLTNEKLFF; v_call: TRBV20-1; d_call: .; clone_size: many; j_call: TRBJ1-4
cdr3_nt: TGCAGTGTCGGGGGTTTTGGGGACGCCATATATTTT; cdr3_aa: CSVGGFGDAIYF; v_call: TRBV20-1; d_call: .; clone_size: .; j_call: TRBJ1-3
cdr3_nt: TGTGCCAGCCGGACAGGGTCAACTGAAAAACTGTTTTTT; cdr3_aa: CASRTGSTEKLFF; v_call: TRBV7-2; d_call: TRBD1; clone_size: .; j_call: TRBJ1-4
cdr3_nt: TGTGCCAGCAGTGAAGCCGGGGACGGTTCACCCCTCCACTTT; cdr3_aa: CASSEAGDGSPLHF; v_call: TRBV2; d_call: .; clone_size: many; j_call: TRBJ1-6
cdr3_nt: TGTGCCAGCAGCTCCATAGAGACCCAGTACTTC; cdr3_aa: CASSSIETQYF; v_call: TRBV11-2; d_call: .; clone_size: .; j_call: TRBJ2-5
cdr3_nt: TGTGCCTGGAGTGTATCCGGAAATGAGCAGTTCTTC; cdr3_aa: CAWSVSGNEQFF; v_call: TRBV30; d_call: .; clone_size: few; j_call: TRBJ2-1
cdr3_nt: TGTGCCACCAGCAGAGAGCCGGGACGGAGAAATTCACCCCTCCACTTT; cdr3_aa: CATSREPGRRNSPLHF; v_call: TRBV15; d_call: .; clone_size: .; j_call: TRBJ1-6
cdr3_nt: TGCGCCAGCATTGTCAACAGGGAGAGCAATCAGCCCCAGCATTTT; cdr3_aa: CASIVNRESNQPQHF; v_call: TRBV23-1; d_call: .; clone_size: few; j_call: TRBJ1-5
cdr3_nt: TGCAGCGTGTCCAGGCGACCCGAAGCTTTCTTT; cdr3_aa: CSVSRRPEAFF; v_call: TRBV29-1; d_call: .; clone_size: few; j_call: TRBJ1-1
cdr3_nt: TGTGCCAGCTCGGGACAGGTGGGACTGAACACTGAAGCTTTCTTT; cdr3_aa: CASSGQVGLNTEAFF; v_call: TRBV18; d_call: TRBD1; clone_size: .; j_call: TRBJ1-1
cdr3_nt: TGCAGCGTTGTTCCAGGGAGCTCCTACGAGCAGTACTTC; cdr3_aa: CSVVPGSSYEQYF; v_call: TRBV29-1; d_call: .; clone_size: .; j_call: TRBJ2-7
cdr3_nt: TGTGCCAGCAGCGTTGGGACATCTTCCCCCCAGCATTTT; cdr3_aa: CASSVGTSSPQHF; v_call: TRBV5-6; d_call: .; clone_size: .; j_call: TRBJ1-5
cdr3_nt: TGTGCCAGCAGCTTAAGGACTAGCGGATTCACAGATACGCAGTATTTT; cdr3_aa: CASSLRTSGFTDTQYF; v_call: TRBV7-2; d_call: TRBD2; clone_size: .; j_call: TRBJ2-3
cdr3_nt: TGCAGTGCTAGAGTGCCGGGACCGTGGGATACGCAGTATTTT; cdr3_aa: CSARVPGPWDTQYF; v_call: TRBV20-1; d_call: .; clone_size: .; j_call: TRBJ2-3
cdr3_nt: TGCGCCAGCAGCCTCCGACAGGGCTCAGATACGCAGTATTTT; cdr3_aa: CASSLRQGSDTQYF; v_call: TRBV4-3; d_call: TRBD1; clone_size: .; j_call: TRBJ2-3
cdr3_nt: TGTGCCAGCAGCTTAGCAGGATTCTATGGCTACACCTTC; cdr3_aa: CASSLAGFYGYTF; v_call: TRBV11-2; d_call: .; clone_size: .; j_call: TRBJ1-2